The 8 T cell receptor beta chains given below trace back to one sample, sequenced in a study of blood T cell repertoires in COVID-19. The repertoire was sequenced with immunoSEQ multiplex PCR; TCRdb's copy has only in-frame clones and lacks some. The sample comprises some 150,000 clones, 80% to 90% of which are singletons, and 8% rests with the top ten. What was sequenced was peripheral blood. The origin of the receptors is a woman aged 55-69 years with COVID-19, enrolled during active disease.

This rearrangement joins TRBV5-1 to TRBJ1-1; D unclear. The V end lost 0 bases, the J end lost 0 bases, and 12 bases lay between the germline ends. Germline CDR1 and CDR2: SGHRS and YFSETQ. The CDR3 contains 16 residues. DNA of the CDR3: TGCGCCAGCAGCTTGGTAGGAGGGTCCATGAACACTGAAGCTTTCTTT. Amino acids: CASSLVGGSMNTEAFF.

This chain connects TRBV29-1 to TRBJ2-2; 7 bases fit TRBD2. Germline V gene data show CDR1 as SQVTM and CDR2 as ANQGSEA. V trimming: 3 bases; J trimming: 4 bases; junction bases outside the gene matches: 8. The CDR3 loop spans 15 amino acids. CDR3 residues: CSVDPGSGGTGELFF. CDR3 sequence (DNA): TGCAGCGTTGATCCCGGATCGGGGGGCACCGGGGAGCTGTTTTTT.

This chain links TRBV2 with TRBJ1-2; D is undetermined. This CDR3 is 16 amino acids long. V gave up 9 bases and J gave up 1 base, with 21 bases separating them. Looked up from germline, CDR1 is SNHLY and CDR2 is FYNNEI. The DNA of the CDR3 is TGTGCCAGACCGGGAGGCCTAAGCTCAAATAACTATGGCTACACCTTC. It yields the protein CARPGGLSSNNYGYTF.

The chain is built from TRBV6-4 and TRBJ1-2, with TRBD1 matching over 7 bases. Germline assignment: CDR1 MRHNA and CDR2 SNTAGT. The CDR3 consists of 12 residues. The J segment lost 10 bases and the V segment lost 4 bases, leaving 6 bases of the junction unmatched. The CDR3 nucleotides are TGTGCCAGCAGTGTCCATCAGGGGGTCTACACCTTC. This codes for CASSVHQGVYTF.

This clone was seen once. The rearrangement links TRBV7-8 to TRBJ2-2, with a weak D call TRBD2 (6 bases). The length of the CDR3 is 17 residues. Germline V gene sequence: CDR1 SGHVS, CDR2 FQNEAQ. V was clipped by 3 bases and J by 1 base, with 15 bases between them. CDR3: CASSFGGFGGNTGELFF. CDR3 DNA: TGTGCCAGCAGCTTTGGGGGGTTTGGTGGGAACACCGGGGAGCTGTTTTTT.

The chain carries TRBV7-9 and TRBJ1-1; D is unresolved. V gave up 7 bases and J gave up 6 bases, with 12 bases separating them. CDR3 length: 12 residues. Germline V gene sequence: CDR1 SEHNR, CDR2 FQNEAQ (reference sequence). In DNA, the CDR3 is TGTGCCAGCACCCATGGCGGCGCTGAAGCTTTCTTT. This translates into CASTHGGAEAFF.

The chain employs TRBV15 and TRBJ2-7, with 12 bases lining up with TRBD2. The CDR3 spans 18 residues. The germline V gene has CDR1 LNHNV and CDR2 YYDKDF (reference sequence). The V segment lost 2 bases and the J segment 2 bases; nucleotides outside the gene matches: 10. The CDR3 protein is CATSRRTSGAEAPYEQYF. The CDR3 DNA follows: TGTGCCACCAGCAGAAGGACTAGCGGGGCCGAGGCCCCCTACGAGCAGTACTTC.

This sequence joins TRBV2 and TRBJ2-7, with 9 bases matching TRBD1. Germline V gene lookup returns CDR1 SNHLY and CDR2 FYNNEI. The CDR3 length is 13 residues. Trimming cost V 6 bases and J 4 bases; bases outside gene matches: 4. CDR3 sequence: CASRGTGSYEQYF. The CDR3, as DNA: TGTGCCAGCAGGGGGACAGGGAGTTACGAGCAGTACTTC.